The source of this T cell receptor (beta chain) is a study of cytotoxic CD8 clonotypes in ibrutinib-treated CLL (dated by TCRdb to about 2021). The study in broad terms: In this cohort, approximately 15 patients were treatment-naive and ten to eleven were relapsed/refractory, while around 18 had unmutated IGHV. Cryopreserved peripheral blood mononuclear cells were obtained prior to treatment, at the time of response, and at either disease progression or sustained remission. Of the roughly 86 people in the trial, about two dozen had longitudinal samples available. Partial responses were observed in around 25 patients and complete responses in 2; after a median follow-up of 68 months, remission was maintained in 14 patients and progression was observed in some twelve. Every sample from remission and from progressive disease was obtained while the patients were still on ibrutinib. Response samples were taken after a median of 12 months on treatment, ranging from about 6 to 40 months. Samples averaged roughly 280,000 productive templates and about 94,000 productive rearrangements.

Concerning this clone: No cognate antigen has been identified for it. Qualities for individual bases were not recorded, and no much larger clone is one base off.

Each clonotype received, on average, approximately 9.9x coverage in deep resolution sequencing performed on a MiSeq, where the target depth lay between 1 in 1 million and 1 in 200,000 T cells. The immunoSEQ hsTCRB Kit was used to generate the TCR beta libraries. The study's own analysis went as follows. The data were analyzed with ImmunoSEQ Analyzer and ImmunoSEQ Data Assistant, and V, D and J gene assignments followed IMGT definitions. Clonality, with values ranging from 0 to 1, was calculated as one minus the normalized Shannon entropy of productive rearrangement frequencies. Only overrepresented clonotypes making up at least 0.05% of each patient's repertoire were included in the public clonotype analysis. Repertoires from about a dozen age-matched healthy donors in immuneACCESS were used as clonality controls. This is the immuneACCESS table as TCRdb keeps it, with only in-frame sequences that have V and J called. A part of the clones is gone; compared with another copy, unresolved V genes explain less than half, and the rest is unexplained. V and J calls and clone size are copied from that table; D and trimming were computed from the DNA. This sample is represented by 200,000 to 250,000 clones; 70% of them were singletons. 15% of the sample goes to the ten largest clones.

V is clipped by 5 bases and J by 1 base, and the sequence between their germline boundaries is 15 bases long. The CDR3 starts with the cysteine, ends with the phenylalanine, and has 15 residues. Only the CDR3 DNA stays, 45 bases, in frame from base 1. CDR1 and CDR2, per the germline V gene, are SGHTA and FQGTGA. Read against the paper, the sample's time point label means: around 25 months on ibrutinib. For TCR beta library preparation, 2 to 2.5 micrograms of genomic DNA were isolated from cryopreserved PBMCs. High-throughput TCR beta sequencing was performed on longitudinal blood samples from CLL patients receiving ibrutinib monotherapy. Patients were enrolled in a phase 2 open-label single-center ibrutinib monotherapy trial. Study-wide conclusions, independent of this receptor: Lymph node repertoires were not examined, and the timing of sampling was not matched between patients in sustained remission and those whose disease progressed. Clonality rose at ibrutinib response, remained stable during sustained remission, and dropped back toward baseline at progression. At baseline, clonality was higher than in age-matched healthy donors and showed a strong correlation with circulating CD8+ T-cell counts. Public clonotypes were rare and either shrank or stayed stable during treatment, and the rise in clonality at ibrutinib response reflected expansion of private clonotypes.

The sample here was PBMCs, taken after 24 months of ibrutinib treatment. The chain is made from TRBV7-3 and TRBJ2-7, with the D segment possibly TRBD1 or TRBD2, each aligning over 5 bases. The sequence was collected from a human donor with chronic lymphocytic leukemia. The DNA sequence reads TGTGCCAGCAGCCTGCCCGGGGACCCTTCCTACGAGCAGTACTTC. This translates into CASSLPGDPSYEQYF.